Listed below are T cell receptor beta chains from one sample, sequenced in a study of blood T cells in healthy people across ages. TCRdb called the 5' RACE reads again in MiXCR, with one record for every CDR3 protein. The sample has 1.5 million or so distinct CDR3 sequences, roughly two fifths seen once; the top ten hold roughly 3.7%. Sequencing used blood. These receptors came from a woman in her late teens or twenties in good health. Both conserved end residues are part of each CDR3. A D gene is named only where the DNA matches it firmly. The listing skips clone size in some rows; elsewhere it reads once, few, many or a size class.

D gene: TRBD2
V gene: TRBV29-1
clone size: few
J gene: TRBJ2-3
CDR3 DNA: TGCAGCGTTGACGCTAGCGGATTCACAGATACGCAGTATTTT
CDR3 protein: CSVDASGFTDTQYF

D gene: .
V gene: TRBV19
clone size: few
J gene: TRBJ2-7
CDR3 DNA: TGTGCCAGTAGGTTGGTCACGGGGAGCCACGAGCAGTACTTC
CDR3 protein: CASRLVTGSHEQYF

D gene: .
V gene: TRBV20-1
clone size: few
J gene: TRBJ2-1
CDR3 DNA: TGCAGTGCTAGAGATGTACGAAGTATGTACAATGAGCAGTTCTTC
CDR3 protein: CSARDVRSMYNEQFF

D gene: TRBD1
V gene: TRBV12-3/TRBV12-4
clone size: .
J gene: TRBJ1-5
CDR3 DNA: TGTGCCAGCAGTCAACGACAGGGGAGCAATCAGCCCCAGCATTTT
CDR3 protein: CASSQRQGSNQPQHF

D gene: TRBD1
V gene: TRBV6-6
clone size: .
J gene: TRBJ1-1
CDR3 DNA: TGTGCCAGCAGTTGGGGACAGGCGGGAGGCACTGAAGCTTTCTTT
CDR3 protein: CASSWGQAGGTEAFF

D gene: .
V gene: TRBV27
clone size: .
J gene: TRBJ1-1
CDR3 DNA: TGTGCCAGCAGAATCACCATAATGAACACTGAAGCTTTCTTT
CDR3 protein: CASRITIMNTEAFF

D gene: .
V gene: TRBV7-2
clone size: .
J gene: TRBJ2-1
CDR3 DNA: TGTGCCAGCAGCACGGCTCTTACCTACAATGAGCAGTTCTTC
CDR3 protein: CASSTALTYNEQFF

D gene: TRBD1
V gene: TRBV5-1
clone size: .
J gene: TRBJ2-1
CDR3 DNA: TGCGCCAGCAGCACAGGGACAGTCGGCTACAATGAGCAGTTCTTC
CDR3 protein: CASSTGTVGYNEQFF

D gene: .
V gene: TRBV20-1
clone size: few
J gene: TRBJ2-1
CDR3 DNA: TGCAGTGCTAGAGACAGGGAGCAGTTCTTC
CDR3 protein: CSARDREQFF

D gene: .
V gene: TRBV28
clone size: .
J gene: TRBJ1-5
CDR3 DNA: TGTGCCAGCAGTTTCTGGGAGTTCAATCAGCCCCAGCATTTT
CDR3 protein: CASSFWEFNQPQHF

D gene: .
V gene: TRBV7-2
clone size: .
J gene: TRBJ2-5
CDR3 DNA: TGTGCCAGCAGCTTAGACAGGGTGCTGGAGCAGTACTTC
CDR3 protein: CASSLDRVLEQYF

D gene: TRBD2
V gene: TRBV27
clone size: .
J gene: TRBJ2-5
CDR3 DNA: TGTGCCAGCAGTTTATTAACTAGCGGGGGGACGGAGACCCAGTACTTC
CDR3 protein: CASSLLTSGGTETQYF

D gene: .
V gene: TRBV7-9
clone size: .
J gene: TRBJ1-1
CDR3 DNA: TGTGCCAGCCTAGGACTCCAATCTGAAGCTTTCTTT
CDR3 protein: CASLGLQSEAFF

D gene: TRBD1
V gene: TRBV7-9
clone size: once
J gene: TRBJ1-1
CDR3 DNA: TGTGCCAGCAGCATCCGACAGGGGCCGAACACTGAAGCTTTCTTT
CDR3 protein: CASSIRQGPNTEAFF

D gene: .
V gene: TRBV7-9
clone size: .
J gene: TRBJ2-7
CDR3 DNA: TGTGCTGGCATGGGGACCGACGAGCAGTACTTC
CDR3 protein: CAGMGTDEQYF

D gene: TRBD2
V gene: TRBV5-5
clone size: .
J gene: TRBJ2-1
CDR3 DNA: TGTGCCAGCAGCTGGCGCGGGGGGCTGATCAATGAGCAGTTCTTC
CDR3 protein: CASSWRGGLINEQFF

D gene: .
V gene: TRBV6-5
clone size: .
J gene: TRBJ1-2
CDR3 DNA: TGTGCCAGCACCGACTCGTATGGCTACACCTTC
CDR3 protein: CASTDSYGYTF

D gene: .
V gene: TRBV7-9
clone size: many
J gene: TRBJ2-3
CDR3 DNA: TGTGCCAGCAGCTTAGAATACTATAGCACAGATACGCAGTATTTT
CDR3 protein: CASSLEYYSTDTQYF

D gene: TRBD2
V gene: TRBV18
clone size: .
J gene: TRBJ2-1
CDR3 DNA: TGTGCCAGCTCCCTCGGGCGGGGGGGGACTGAGCAGTTCTTC
CDR3 protein: CASSLGRGGTEQFF

D gene: .
V gene: TRBV7-3
clone size: .
J gene: TRBJ1-6
CDR3 DNA: TGTGCCAGCAGCCGGTCCAGCTCCTATAATTCACCCCTCCACTTT
CDR3 protein: CASSRSSSYNSPLHF

D gene: .
V gene: TRBV24-1
clone size: few
J gene: TRBJ2-1
CDR3 DNA: TGTGCCACCAGTGATAGCGACAGCCACAATGAGCAGTTCTTC
CDR3 protein: CATSDSDSHNEQFF

D gene: TRBD2
V gene: TRBV29-1
clone size: few
J gene: TRBJ2-1
CDR3 DNA: TGCAGCGGTTCTAGCGGTACTAGAGAGCAGTTCTTC
CDR3 protein: CSGSSGTREQFF

D gene: .
V gene: TRBV20-1
clone size: few
J gene: TRBJ1-5
CDR3 DNA: TGCAGTGCTAGACCAGGGGACAATCAGCCCCAGCATTTT
CDR3 protein: CSARPGDNQPQHF

D gene: .
V gene: TRBV3-1
clone size: .
J gene: TRBJ2-3
CDR3 DNA: TGTGCCAGCAGCCCACAAGTTCCGGGCGGCTCTAGCACAGATACGCAGTATTTT
CDR3 protein: CASSPQVPGGSSTDTQYF

D gene: .
V gene: TRBV9
clone size: many
J gene: TRBJ2-5
CDR3 DNA: TGTGCCAGCAGCGTAATGGGTCTCCAAGAGACCCAGTACTTC
CDR3 protein: CASSVMGLQETQYF

D gene: .
V gene: TRBV20-1
clone size: .
J gene: TRBJ1-5
CDR3 DNA: TGCAGTGCTAGGGGGGGCGGCTCAAATCATCAGCCCCAGCATTTT
CDR3 protein: CSARGGGSNHQPQHF

D gene: .
V gene: TRBV10-3
clone size: few
J gene: TRBJ1-2
CDR3 DNA: TGTGCCATCAGTGACCCCGGCTCCGACTATGGCTACACCTTC
CDR3 protein: CAISDPGSDYGYTF